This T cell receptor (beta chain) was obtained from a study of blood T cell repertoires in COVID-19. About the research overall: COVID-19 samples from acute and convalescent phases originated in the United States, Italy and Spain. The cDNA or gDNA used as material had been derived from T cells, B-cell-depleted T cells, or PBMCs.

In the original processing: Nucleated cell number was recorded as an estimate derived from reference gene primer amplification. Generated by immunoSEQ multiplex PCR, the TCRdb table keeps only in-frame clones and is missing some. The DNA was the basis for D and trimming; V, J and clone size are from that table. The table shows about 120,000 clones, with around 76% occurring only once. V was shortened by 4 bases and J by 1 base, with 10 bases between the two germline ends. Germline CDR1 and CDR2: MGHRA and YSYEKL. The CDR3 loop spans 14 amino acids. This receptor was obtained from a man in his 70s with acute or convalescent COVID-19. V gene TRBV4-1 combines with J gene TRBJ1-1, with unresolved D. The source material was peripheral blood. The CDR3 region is CASSPGVQNTEAFF. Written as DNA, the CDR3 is TGCGCCAGCAGCCCCGGGGTTCAGAACACTGAAGCTTTCTTT.